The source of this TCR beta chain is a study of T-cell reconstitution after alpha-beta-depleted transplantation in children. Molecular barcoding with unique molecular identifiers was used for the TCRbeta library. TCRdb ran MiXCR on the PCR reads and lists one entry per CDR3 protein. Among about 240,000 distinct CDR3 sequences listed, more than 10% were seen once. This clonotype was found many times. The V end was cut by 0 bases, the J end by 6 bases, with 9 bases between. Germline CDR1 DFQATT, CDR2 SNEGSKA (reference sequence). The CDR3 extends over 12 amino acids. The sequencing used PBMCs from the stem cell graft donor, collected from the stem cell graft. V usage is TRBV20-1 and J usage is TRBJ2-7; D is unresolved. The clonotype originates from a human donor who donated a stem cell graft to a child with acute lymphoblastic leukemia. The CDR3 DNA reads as TGCAGTGCTAGAGACCCCCACCGCGAGCAGTACTTC. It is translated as CSARDPHREQYF.